This TCR beta chain was recovered during a study of T-cell reconstitution after alpha-beta-depleted transplantation in children. The V gene's germline CDR1 is SGHRS and CDR2 YFSETQ. Losses at the gene ends were 6 bases for V and 5 bases for J; bases not matched to a gene: 9. CDR3 length: 14 residues. A TCRbeta library incorporating unique molecular identifiers was prepared. TCRdb ran MiXCR on the PCR reads and lists one entry per CDR3 protein. This table has hundreds of thousands of distinct CDR3 sequences, approximately 16% appearing once. The sequencing here drew on PBMCs from the stem cell graft donor, taken from the stem cell graft. This clonotype was obtained from a human donor who donated a stem cell graft to a child with acute myeloid leukemia. The V gene is TRBV5-1, the J gene TRBJ1-1; 8 bases align to TRBD1. The CDR3 nucleotides read TGCGCCAGCACCCTTGGACAGGGTATTACTGAAGCTTTCTTT. Amino acid sequence: CASTLGQGITEAFF. Full variable domain (remainder filled in from reference TRBV5-1 and TRBJ1-1): KAGVTQTPRYLIKTRGQQVTLSCSPISGHRSVSWYQQTPGQGLQFLFEYFSETQRNKGNFPGRFSGRQFSNSRSEMNVSTLELGDSALYLCASTLGQGITEAFFGQGTRLTVV.